These 30 T cell receptor beta chains were all obtained from the same sample, sequenced in a study of T cell changes during pregnancy in multiple sclerosis. The assay was immunoSEQ multiplex PCR, and TCRdb's table has in-frame clones only and misses some. This sample has about 73,000 clones; roughly 90% occur once, and the top ten carry more than 8%. Material: peripheral blood, obtained after pregnancy. The source of these receptors is a female donor in good health, enrolled as a control in a pregnancy study.

V usage is TRBV30 and J usage is TRBJ2-5; maybe TRBD1 (5 bases). CDR3 size: 14 residues. Germline-derived CDR1 and CDR2 are GTSNPN and SVGIG (reference sequence). V dropped 3 bases and J dropped 1 base, with 12 bases sitting between them. CDR3 sequence (DNA): TGTGCCTGGAGGAGGTGGGGCAGCCAAGAGACCCAGTACTTC. Its translation is CAWRRWGSQETQYF. Complete variable domain (other parts from reference TRBV30 and TRBJ2-5): SQTIHQWPATLVQPVGSPLSLECTVEGTSNPNLYWYRQAAGRGLQLLFYSVGIGQISSEVPQNLSASRPQDRQFILSSKKLLLSDSGFYLCAWRRWGSQETQYFGPGTRLLVL.

This chain joins TRBV10-3 and TRBJ2-7; D is unresolved. V lost 5 bases and J 0 bases, leaving 14 bases between the germline ends. Per germline, CDR1 ENHRY and CDR2 SYGVKD. This CDR3 has 15 amino acids. CDR3 loop: CAISSADSSSYEQYF. In DNA, the CDR3 is TGTGCCATCAGTTCGGCAGACTCCAGCTCCTACGAGCAGTACTTC.

J is TRBJ1-2 and V is TRBV6-5, with 7 nucleotides matching TRBD1. Germline values: CDR1 MNHEY, CDR2 SVGAGI. This CDR3 is built from 14 residues. V shed 2 bases, J shed 4 bases, and the junction held 4 bases outside the gene matches. CDR3 region: CASSYETGSYGYTF. The CDR3 nucleotides read TGTGCCAGCAGTTACGAGACAGGGAGCTATGGCTACACCTTC.

The chain couples TRBV2 to TRBJ1-5; D unresolved. This CDR3 has 14 residues. Germline values: CDR1 SNHLY, CDR2 FYNNEI. V was cut by 1 base and J by 4 bases, with 8 bases left in between. The CDR3 region has the DNA TGTGCCAGCAGTGAAGACAGTCAGAATCAGCCCCAGCATTTT. Residues: CASSEDSQNQPQHF.

The chain has TRBV6-1 and TRBJ2-1; 7 nucleotides agree with TRBD2. Germline V gene lookup returns CDR1 MNHNS and CDR2 SASEGT. Trimming took 3 bases from V and 2 from J; bases not matched to a gene: 7. The CDR3 contains 16 residues. The CDR3 sequence: CASSDSLAATYNEQFF. The CDR3 bases are TGTGCCAGCAGTGATTCCCTAGCGGCTACCTACAATGAGCAGTTCTTC.

This clone showed up just once. The V gene is TRBV19, the J gene TRBJ1-2; tentatively, D is TRBD1 (5 bases). V lost 3 bases to trimming and J lost 0 bases, with 8 bases between them. Germline lookup yields CDR1 LNHDA and CDR2 SQIVND (reference sequence). The CDR3 spans 14 residues. DNA for the CDR3: TGTGCCAGTAGTATTGACAGAGCTAACTATGGCTACACCTTC. Amino acid sequence: CASSIDRANYGYTF.

A few counts support this clone. The V call is TRBV6-5, the J call TRBJ1-6; perhaps TRBD1 as D (5 bases). CDR3 size: 14 residues. Trimming shortened V by 5 bases and J by 5 bases, and 10 bases separated the two germline ends. CDR1 is MNHEY and CDR2 is SVGAGI in the germline V gene. This CDR3 is CASSDGGDNSPLHF. For the CDR3, the DNA is TGTGCCAGCAGTGATGGGGGGGATAATTCACCCCTCCACTTT.

The chain uses TRBV5-6 and TRBJ1-1; D is perhaps TRBD1 (6 bases). Germline CDR1 SGHDT, CDR2 YYEEEE. There are 14 residues in the CDR3. The V and J ends lost 3 bases and 0 bases respectively, with 9 bases between them. The CDR3 sequence is CASSSGQMNTEAFF. As DNA, the CDR3 is TGTGCCAGCAGCTCTGGACAGATGAACACTGAAGCTTTCTTT.

This chain uses TRBV2 with TRBJ2-5; D may be TRBD2 (7 bases). V shed 0 bases and J shed 5 bases, with 13 bases lying between them. Germline V gene lookup returns CDR1 SNHLY and CDR2 FYNNEI. The CDR3 is 15 amino acids. CDR3 bases: TGTGCCAGCAGTGAAGCTTCGGGGGGCTCTGAGACCCAGTACTTC. Translating it yields CASSEASGGSETQYF.

The chain links TRBV7-6 to TRBJ1-6, with 8 bases matching TRBD1. The CDR3 has 16 residues. Germline CDR1 is SGHVS and CDR2 is FNYEAQ. The ends lost 2 bases at V and 5 bases at J; junction bases unmatched: 5. The CDR3 nucleotides read TGTGCCAGCAGCTTAAGTCAGGGGGCGAATAATTCACCCCTCCACTTT. Amino acid sequence: CASSLSQGANNSPLHF.

CDR3: CASSAAGGPGTDTQYF. As DNA, the CDR3 is TGCGCCAGCAGCGCAGCGGGGGGGCCCGGCACAGATACGCAGTATTTT. The chain links TRBV4-1 to TRBJ2-3, with TRBD2 matching 10 bases. The germline gives CDR1 MGHRA, CDR2 YSYEKL. The CDR3 has 16 residues. With 5 bases clipped from V and 1 base from J, the junction kept 6 bases outside the gene matches.

V and J are TRBV7-8 and TRBJ1-2; D is uncertain. The V end lost 5 bases, the J end lost 7 bases, and 11 bases lay between the germline ends. The length of the CDR3 is 12 residues. Germline CDR1 and CDR2: SGHVS and FQNEAQ. The CDR3 DNA reads as TGTGCCAGCAGCCCCCCCCTCAGTGGCTACACCTTC. Translating gives CASSPPLSGYTF.

The chain links TRBV14 to TRBJ2-2; D unclear. The CDR3 sequence is 14 residues long. Trimming pared 3 bases from V and 4 bases from J, leaving 9 bases between. The germline V gene has CDR1 SGHDN and CDR2 FVKESK. CDR3 region: CASSQYRATGELFF. The CDR3 coding sequence is TGTGCCAGCAGCCAGTATAGAGCCACCGGGGAGCTGTTTTTT.

The V call is TRBV7-6, the J call TRBJ1-1, with 12 bases that match TRBD1. Germline CDR1 and CDR2: SGHVS and FNYEAQ. This CDR3 comprises 16 residues. Trimming removed 7 bases from V and 1 base from J; junction bases left unmatched: 7. CDR3 residues: CASTVGTGGTNTEAFF. The CDR3 nucleotides read TGTGCCAGCACCGTAGGGACAGGGGGCACGAACACTGAAGCTTTCTTT.

The chain couples TRBV6-5 to TRBJ2-1, with 8 bases that match TRBD2. V shed 4 bases and J 1 base; nucleotides not matched to a gene: 3. The CDR3 covers 15 residues. The germline V gene encodes CDR1 MNHEY and CDR2 SVGAGI. The CDR3 coding sequence is TGTGCCAGCAGTTCACGGGGGGGATCCTACAATGAGCAGTTCTTC. The encoded protein is CASSSRGGSYNEQFF.

The chain has TRBV29-1 and TRBJ2-3, with a possible D match to TRBD1 (7 bases). V shed 7 bases and J shed 4 bases, with 21 bases lying between them. The germline V gene has CDR1 SQVTM and CDR2 ANQGSEA. The CDR3 is 15 residues long. CDR3 amino acids: CSANPGGWGADTQYF. The CDR3 nucleotides read TGCAGCGCCAACCCAGGGGGGTGGGGGGCAGATACGCAGTATTTT.

The V call is TRBV4-3, the J call TRBJ2-2; 8 positions match TRBD2. Germline V gene sequence: CDR1 LGHNA, CDR2 YSLEER. CDR3 length: 17 amino acids. V lost 2 bases, J lost 1 base, and 6 bases stayed unmatched. CDR3 loop: CASSQNGGGQNTGELFF. Written as DNA, the CDR3 is TGCGCCAGCAGCCAAAACGGCGGGGGGCAGAACACCGGGGAGCTGTTTTTT.

The chain employs TRBV27 and TRBJ1-1; 9 positions match TRBD1. Germline CDR1 and CDR2: MNHEY and SMNVEV (reference sequence). CDR3 length equals 16 residues. J was trimmed by 5 bases and V by 7 bases; bases with no gene match: 14. The CDR3 protein is CASTSRGTGMGTEAFF. CDR3 nucleotides: TGTGCCAGCACCTCTCGGGGGACAGGGATGGGGACTGAAGCTTTCTTT.

This clone came up a few times. The chain couples TRBV9 to TRBJ1-2; 8 nucleotides match TRBD1. The CDR3 is made up of 13 amino acids. Germline V gene data show CDR1 as SGDLS and CDR2 as YYNGEE. V lost 3 bases to trimming and J lost 7 bases; unmatched junction nucleotides: 5. CDR3: CASSGTGLGGYTF. CDR3 sequence (DNA): TGTGCCAGCAGCGGGACAGGGCTGGGTGGCTACACCTTC.

The gene calls are TRBV2 and TRBJ1-3; no firm D call. This CDR3 has 14 amino acids. The germline V gene encodes CDR1 SNHLY and CDR2 FYNNEI. V lost 5 bases to trimming and J lost 0 bases, with 8 bases between them. CDR3 region: CASSRGTSGNTIYF. The DNA of the CDR3 is TGTGCCAGCAGTCGAGGAACCTCTGGAAACACCATATATTTT.

The chain is built from TRBV11-3 and TRBJ1-1, with TRBD1 identical over 7 bases. V shed 5 bases, J shed 9 bases, and the junction held 3 bases outside the gene matches. The V gene's germline CDR1 is SGHNT and CDR2 YENEEA. This CDR3 comprises 11 residues. This CDR3 is CASSRGQKAFF. CDR3 in DNA: TGTGCCAGCAGCCGGGGACAGAAAGCTTTCTTT.

J is TRBJ2-3 and V is TRBV4-3; 8 bases line up with TRBD1. This CDR3 has 14 residues. Germline CDR1 LGHNA, CDR2 YSLEER. Trimming cost V 4 bases and J 2 bases; bases outside gene matches: 2. CDR3 in amino acids: CASSRDRPTDTQYF. CDR3 nucleotides: TGCGCCAGCAGCCGGGACAGGCCCACAGATACGCAGTATTTT.

This rearrangement joins TRBV5-1 to TRBJ2-4; 13 bases are shared with TRBD2. V was clipped by 4 bases and J by 0 bases; unmatched bases: 4. The CDR3 spans 17 residues. Germline CDR1 and CDR2: SGHRS and YFSETQ. Written as DNA, the CDR3 is TGCGCCAGCAGCGTGGGGACTAGCGGGGTAGCCAAAAACATTCAGTACTTC. This translates into CASSVGTSGVAKNIQYF.

The chain carries TRBV7-9 and TRBJ1-3, with D uncertain. The CDR3 totals 16 residues. V was cut by 5 bases and J by 5 bases, with 19 bases left in between. The germline V gene encodes CDR1 SEHNR and CDR2 FQNEAQ (reference sequence). The CDR3 DNA reads as TGTGCCAGCAGCACCACCAGCGAAGAAACGAGAAACACCATATATTTT. Amino acids: CASSTTSEETRNTIYF.

The chain joins TRBV19 to TRBJ1-1; a weak D match, TRBD1 (6 bases). This CDR3 is 14 amino acids long. Trimming pared 7 bases from V and 1 base from J, leaving 13 bases between. CDR1 LNHDA and CDR2 SQIVND come from the germline V gene (reference sequence). Here the CDR3 DNA reads TGTGCCAGTACTCACCAGGGGTCGAACACTGAAGCTTTCTTT. Encoded protein: CASTHQGSNTEAFF.

The chain recombines TRBV6-5 with TRBJ1-2, with TRBD1 matching over 8 bases. Germline-derived CDR1 and CDR2 are MNHEY and SVGAGI. Trimming at V came to 8 bases and at J to 12 bases, leaving 11 bases not matched to a gene. CDR3 length equals 12 residues. The CDR3 DNA reads TGTGCCAGCGGCCCAAGCCAGGGGGCTGACACCTTC. Its protein is CASGPSQGADTF.

The CDR3 is CASSPRDSYNEQFF. The CDR3 DNA reads TGTGCCAGCTCACCACGGGACAGCTACAATGAGCAGTTCTTC. The genes are TRBV18 and TRBJ2-1; 7 bases agree with TRBD1. The CDR3 sequence is 14 residues long. Germline V lookup: CDR1 KGHSH, CDR2 LQKENI. Losses at the gene ends were 1 base for V and 3 bases for J; bases not matched to a gene: 0. Full variable domain (remainder filled in from reference TRBV18 and TRBJ2-1): NAGVMQNPRHLVRRRGQEARLRCSPMKGHSHVYWYRQLPEEGLKFMVYLQKENIIDESGMPKERFSAEFPKEGPSILRIQQVVRGDSAAYFCASSPRDSYNEQFFGPGTRLTVL.

V gene TRBV19 combines with J gene TRBJ1-4, with TRBD1 matching over 7 bases. The CDR3 length is 14 residues. The V gene's germline CDR1 is LNHDA and CDR2 SQIVND (reference sequence). V dropped 9 bases and J dropped 7; count of bases not matched to a gene: 11. CDR3 DNA: TGTGCCAGCTCCCAGGGGGGTGCCTCTGAAAAACTGTTTTTT. Protein product: CASSQGGASEKLFF.

The chain combines TRBV2 with TRBJ1-2; 9 bases are a match to TRBD1. Germline CDR1 is SNHLY and CDR2 is FYNNEI. Trimming at V came to 7 bases and at J to 3 bases, leaving 9 bases not matched to a gene. This CDR3 has 15 amino acids. The CDR3 region has the DNA TGTGCCAGCAAACTCGAACAGGGGGCGGACTATGGCTACACCTTC. It specifies CASKLEQGADYGYTF.

Remarks on this clone: The sample has other DNA sequences that encode this CDR3 too. The V gene is TRBV5-1, the J gene TRBJ2-1; 13 bases map to TRBD2. There are 15 residues in the CDR3. The germline gives CDR1 SGHRS, CDR2 YFSETQ. V was clipped by 4 bases and J by 8 bases; unmatched bases: 6. CDR3 DNA: TGCGCCAGCAGCCTAAGGACTAGCGGGAGTGATGAGCAGTTCTTC. It encodes CASSLRTSGSDEQFF.